Listed below are T cell receptor beta chains from one sample, sequenced in a study of blood T cell repertoires in COVID-19. The method was immunoSEQ multiplex PCR; TCRdb's version includes in-frame clones alone and lacks a portion of them. The table has under 85,000 clones, approximately 80% seen once. The sample was peripheral blood. Receptors were obtained from a man aged 50-59 years with acute or convalescent COVID-19. Each CDR3 is given with its conserved first and last residue. D genes are given only for firm matches. Part of the rows lack a size; the others show once, few, many or a class for expanded clones.

clone_size j_call v_call d_call cdr3_nt cdr3_aa
. TRBJ2-6 TRBV7-9 . TGTGCCAGCAGCTGGAGGTCTGGGGCCAACGTCCTGACTTTC CASSWRSGANVLTF
. TRBJ2-7 TRBV6-6 . TGTGCCAGCAGTTACTCGCAGGGAATCTACGAGCAGTACTTC CASSYSQGIYEQYF
. TRBJ1-1 TRBV3-1/TRBV3-2 TRBD1 TGTGCCAGCAGCCGAGGGACAGGGGGCACTGAAGCTTTCTTT CASSRGTGGTEAFF
. TRBJ2-2 TRBV12-3/TRBV12-4 . TGTGCCAGCAGTTTAATGGTGCAGATGGAGCTGTTTTTT CASSLMVQMELFF
once TRBJ2-2 TRBV9 TRBD1 TGTGCCAGCAGCTTTACCGGGACAGGGGAAATTCCCGGGGAGCTGTTTTTT CASSFTGTGEIPGELFF
. TRBJ1-1 TRBV28 . TGTGCCACCGGGACTGAAGCTTTCTTT CATGTEAFF
. TRBJ1-1 TRBV29-1 TRBD1 TGCAGCGTTGACAGACAGGGGACGAACACTGAAGCTTTCTTT CSVDRQGTNTEAFF
. TRBJ2-1 TRBV11-2 TRBD1 TGTGCCAGCAGCCAGCGACAGGGTAACAATGAGCAGTTCTTC CASSQRQGNNEQFF
medium-sized TRBJ1-5 TRBV7-3 . TGTGCCAGCAGCTTAACGTTACAAGAGCCCCAGCATTTT CASSLTLQEPQHF
. TRBJ1-2 TRBV3-1/TRBV3-2 . TGTGCCAGCAGCCAATTGGTAGCGGGAGTCTATGGCTACACCTTC CASSQLVAGVYGYTF
. TRBJ2-1 TRBV29-1 TRBD2 TGCAGCGTCCCGACGGGACTATTAAGCTCCTACAATGAGCAGTTCTTC CSVPTGLLSSYNEQFF
. TRBJ2-3 TRBV10-3 . TGTGCCATCAGCCTGGTTGGAGACAGCCAGCAGTATTTT CAISLVGDSQQYF
few TRBJ1-1 TRBV19 . TGTGCCAGTAGTATTTCGCCCGGGGGTAGCACTGAAGCTTTCTTT CASSISPGGSTEAFF
. TRBJ2-4 TRBV7-2 TRBD1 TGTGCCAGCAGCAGGGAGACAGGGTTAGACATTCAGTACTTC CASSRETGLDIQYF
. TRBJ2-1 TRBV4-2 TRBD2 TGTGCCAGCAGCCAGGACGGGACTAGCGGGATCGGTGAGCAGTTCTTC CASSQDGTSGIGEQFF
. TRBJ1-2 TRBV28 . TGTGCCAGCAGTTTCCGTTCTAACTATGGCTACACCTTC CASSFRSNYGYTF
. TRBJ2-1 TRBV7-3 TRBD2 TGTGCCAGCAGCTTAGCTAGCGGGAGCAATGAGCAGTTCTTC CASSLASGSNEQFF
. TRBJ2-3 TRBV7-3 TRBD1 TGTGCCAGCAGCTTAAGCCCACGGACAGGGGGGACAGATACGCAGTATTTT CASSLSPRTGGTDTQYF
. TRBJ1-5 TRBV6-4 . TGTGCCAGCAGTCCTACAGGGTGGGATCAGCCCCAGCATTTT CASSPTGWDQPQHF
. TRBJ2-1 TRBV13 TRBD2 TGTGCCAGCAGCCTTCGAGGGCTAGCGGGAGAGCAGTTCTTC CASSLRGLAGEQFF
once TRBJ2-7 TRBV7-8 TRBD1 TGTGCCAGCAGCCTGACTTGGACAGGGGGCGAGCAGTACTTC CASSLTWTGGEQYF
. TRBJ1-1 TRBV28 TRBD1 TGTGCCAGCAGGCTACTCCCGGGACAGGGGGGCACTGAAGCTTTCTTT CASRLLPGQGGTEAFF
. TRBJ1-2 TRBV6-1 . TGTGCCAGCACCCGCAGCGAAAGAAACTATGGCTACACCTTC CASTRSERNYGYTF
. TRBJ1-2 TRBV19 TRBD1 TGTGCCAGTAGTATGGACAGGGGATACTATGGCTACACCTTC CASSMDRGYYGYTF
. TRBJ2-3 TRBV2 TRBD2 TGTGCCAGCAATCGGGGGGGGAGCACAGATACGCAGTATTTT CASNRGGSTDTQYF
. TRBJ2-7 TRBV6-6 . TGTGCCAGCAGTTCCTTGACAGGAACCTACGAGCAGTACTTC CASSSLTGTYEQYF
once TRBJ2-7 TRBV28 TRBD1 TGTGCCAGCAGTTTCCCCGGACAGGCCTACGAGCAGTACTTC CASSFPGQAYEQYF
. TRBJ1-3 TRBV27 . TGTGCCAGCAGGGAGGCCGGGCCTGGAGGGGCTGGAAACACCATATATTTT CASREAGPGGAGNTIYF
. TRBJ1-6 TRBV30 . TGTGCCTGGAGTCCAATGAGGCAGGGATCCTATAATTCACCCCTCCACTTT CAWSPMRQGSYNSPLHF
. TRBJ1-3 TRBV5-5 . TGTGCCAGCAGCTTGGCTACAGCTGGAAACACCATATATTTT CASSLATAGNTIYF
. TRBJ2-5 TRBV10-3 TRBD1 TGTGCAATCAGGGACAGTCAAGAGACCCAGTACTTC CAIRDSQETQYF
. TRBJ1-5 TRBV19 TRBD1 TGTGCCAGTACCGTCAGGGGGGAATATCAGCCCCAGCATTTT CASTVRGEYQPQHF